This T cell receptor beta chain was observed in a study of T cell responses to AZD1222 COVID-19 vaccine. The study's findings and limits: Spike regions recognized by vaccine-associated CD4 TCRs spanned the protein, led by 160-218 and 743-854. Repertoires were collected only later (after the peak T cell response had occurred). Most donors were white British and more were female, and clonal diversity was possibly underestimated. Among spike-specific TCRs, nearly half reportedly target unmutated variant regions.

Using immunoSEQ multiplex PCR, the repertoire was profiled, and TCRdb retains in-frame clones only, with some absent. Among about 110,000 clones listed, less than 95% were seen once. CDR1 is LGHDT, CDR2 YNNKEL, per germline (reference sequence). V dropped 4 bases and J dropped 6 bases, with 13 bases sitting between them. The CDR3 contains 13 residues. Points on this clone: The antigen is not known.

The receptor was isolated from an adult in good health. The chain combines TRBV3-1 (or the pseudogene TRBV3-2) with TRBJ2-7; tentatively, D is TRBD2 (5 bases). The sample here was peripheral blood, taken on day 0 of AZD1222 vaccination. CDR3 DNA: TGTGCCAGCAGCCTAGGGCCCCTAGCCGAGCAGTACTTC. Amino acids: CASSLGPLAEQYF.